What follows are 13 T cell receptor beta chains derived from one specimen sequenced in a study of response to subunit inactivated influenza vaccine. TCRdb re-called the RT-PCR reads with MiXCR, one entry per CDR3 protein. Of about 180,000 distinct CDR3 sequences in the sample, about 9% were seen once. This specimen consisted of non-naive T cells sorted from PBMCs, obtained on the day of vaccination. All receptors come from a man aged 45 to 65 who received an inactivated influenza vaccine.

In its sample, this clonotype was seen a few times. The CDR3 sequence is CASSFSQDEQSFF. Here the CDR3 DNA reads TGTGCCAGCAGCTTTTCTCAGGATGAGCAGTCGTTCTTC. V usage is TRBV7-9 and J usage is TRBJ2-1; the D is unclear. V was trimmed by 3 bases and J by 15 bases, leaving 18 bases between them. Germline CDR1 and CDR2: SEHNR and FQNEAQ (reference sequence). The CDR3 spans 13 residues.

This clonotype showed up many times. The chain joins TRBV13 to TRBJ1-4; no definite D call. The V end was cut by 1 base, the J end by 6 bases, with 9 bases between. Germline V gene lookup returns CDR1 PRHDT and CDR2 FYEKMQ (reference sequence). The CDR3 loop spans 14 amino acids. In nucleotides, the CDR3 is TGTGCCAGCAGCTTAGAGGGTGGCGATGAAAAACTGTTTTTT. Protein product: CASSLEGGDEKLFF.

This clonotype showed up just a few times. The chain combines TRBV3-1 with TRBJ2-3, with D tentatively TRBD2 (6 bases). V was trimmed by 4 bases and J by 0 bases, leaving 11 bases between them. Germline-derived CDR1 and CDR2 are LGHDT and YNNKEL (reference sequence). The CDR3 is 15 residues long. This chain's CDR3 is CASSLAEPSTDTQYF. The CDR3 DNA reads as TGTGCCAGCAGCCTAGCGGAACCTAGCACAGATACGCAGTATTTT.

A word on this clonotype: Since a much larger clone is just one base distant, this may be a read error. This sequence joins TRBV27 and TRBJ1-4; 10 nucleotides agree with TRBD1. Losses at the gene ends were 6 bases for V and 11 bases for J; bases not matched to a gene: 9. The CDR3 is 14 amino acids. The germline CDR1 and CDR2 sequences are MNHEY and SMNVEV (reference sequence). CDR3 loop: CASRILPDRGKLFF. DNA of the CDR3: TGTGCCAGCAGGATACTACCGGACAGGGGGAAACTGTTTTTT.

This clonotype was seen a handful of times. The chain recombines TRBV7-2 with TRBJ1-1, with D perhaps TRBD1 (6 bases). The germline CDR1 and CDR2 sequences are SGHTA and FQGNSA. V dropped 0 bases and J dropped 11 bases, with 22 bases sitting between them. The CDR3 runs to 16 residues. The CDR3 bases are TGTGCCAGCAGCTTAGCGTCGGTGGGGGCTCTTTCGAAGGCTTTCTTT. Protein sequence: CASSLASVGALSKAFF.

This clonotype was picked up a small number of times. J is TRBJ2-1 and V is TRBV6-8; 13 positions match TRBD2. The CDR3 is 16 residues long. After removal of 5 bases from V and 3 bases from J, the junction contained 4 bases not matched to a gene. The germline gives CDR1 MNHGY, CDR2 SAAAGT. CDR3 in DNA: TGTGCCAGCAGTAACCGACTAGCGGGGGGCTACAATGAGCAGTTCTTC. It translates to CASSNRLAGGYNEQFF.

This clonotype was counted a few times. This chain connects TRBV7-7 to TRBJ2-2; D perhaps matches TRBD2 (6 bases). The CDR3 consists of 17 residues. CDR1 and CDR2 from the germline V gene are SSHAT and FNYEAQ (reference sequence). Trimming removed 0 bases at V and 3 bases at J, with 14 bases between. Here the CDR3 DNA reads TGTGCCAGCAGCTTAGCGTGGGGTGGCGGGGACACCGGGGAGCTGTTTTTT. It translates to CASSLAWGGGDTGELFF.

This clonotype was observed a handful of times. The genes are TRBV6-1 and TRBJ2-7, with D possibly matching TRBD1 (5 bases). V dropped 6 bases and J dropped 2 bases, with 14 bases sitting between them. Germline CDR1 is MNHNS and CDR2 is SASEGT. This CDR3 contains 14 residues. The CDR3 here is CASRLTAPAYEQYF. DNA for the CDR3: TGTGCCAGCAGGCTGACAGCTCCAGCCTACGAGCAGTACTTC.

This clonotype came up many times. This chain joins TRBV5-1 and TRBJ2-5, with D possibly being TRBD2 (6 bases). Germline V gene lookup returns CDR1 SGHRS and CDR2 YFSETQ. V gave up 4 bases and J gave up 4 bases, with 17 bases separating them. The CDR3 is made up of 15 amino acids. The CDR3 sequence: CASSLSGPNRETQYF. In DNA, the CDR3 is TGCGCCAGCAGCCTTAGCGGACCTAATCGAGAGACCCAGTACTTC.

Concerning this clonotype: A junction boundary mismatches the germline segment, possibly from a read error. The CDR3 sequence: CASSYSTSAIHLF. CDR3 sequence (DNA): TGTGCCAGCAGTTACTCGACTAGCGCCATACACCTTTTT. The V and J genes are TRBV6-2 or TRBV6-3 and TRBJ2-3, with TRBD2 identical over 8 bases. The germline V gene encodes CDR1 MNHEY and CDR2 SVGEGT. The CDR3 has 13 residues.

The chain carries TRBV19 and TRBJ2-1; 12 bases align to TRBD2. Germline assignment: CDR1 LNHDA and CDR2 SQIVND (reference sequence). The CDR3 runs 17 residues. The trim removed 1 base at V and 7 bases at J, leaving 8 bases unmatched. The CDR3 nucleotides read TGTGCCAGTAGTATAGGGACAACTAGCGGGAGGAGGAATGAGCAGTTCTTC. It translates to CASSIGTTSGRRNEQFF.

The chain recombines TRBV19 with TRBJ1-1; D is ambiguous. The germline CDR1 and CDR2 sequences are LNHDA and SQIVND (reference sequence). Trimming cost V 6 bases and J 4 bases, with 12 bases left between them. The CDR3 has 13 residues. The CDR3 sequence: CASSQALGTEAFF. In nucleotides, the CDR3 is TGTGCCAGTAGCCAGGCACTGGGCACTGAAGCTTTCTTT. Drawing the rest from reference TRBV19 and TRBJ1-1, the complete variable domain is DGGITQSPKYLFRKEGQNVTLSCEQNLNHDAMYWYRQDPGQGLRLIYYSQIVNDFQKGDIAEGYSVSREKKESFPLTVTSAQKNPTAFYLCASSQALGTEAFFGQGTRLTVV.

In this sample, this clonotype is medium-sized. The chain uses TRBV12-3 or TRBV12-4 and TRBJ2-2, with D tentatively TRBD2 (7 bases). This CDR3 contains 15 residues. Trimming cost V 7 bases and J 7 bases, with 19 bases left between them. This chain's CDR3 is CASIPFGGHGGELFF. CDR3 nucleotides: TGTGCCAGCATCCCCTTCGGGGGGCACGGCGGGGAGCTGTTTTTT.